The 13 T cell receptor beta chains below come from one sample, sequenced in a study of blood T cells in healthy people across ages. Primed by a sample-barcoded 5' primer and a J-beta primer mix, a second PCR proceeded for about 7 to 12 cycles. Each CDR3 protein is one row after TCRdb ran MiXCR on the 5' RACE reads. The sample consists of around 1,600,000 distinct CDR3 sequences, less than 45% of them appearing once. Sequenced: blood. These receptors all stem from a woman younger than 35 in good health.

This chain uses TRBV12-3 or TRBV12-4 with TRBJ2-5; perhaps TRBD2 as D (6 bases). CDR3 length: 16 residues. Trimming left V 1 base short and J 1 base short, with 13 bases between. This chain's CDR3 is CASSLGLVGPQETQYF. CDR3 DNA: TGTGCCAGCAGTTTAGGACTAGTGGGACCCCAAGAGACCCAGTACTTC.

J is TRBJ2-5 and V is TRBV7-3; D could derive from TRBD1 or TRBD2 (5 bases each). In germline, CDR1 is SGHTA, CDR2 FQGTGA. The CDR3 extends over 15 amino acids. Trimming shortened V by 4 bases and J by 11 bases, and 23 bases separated the two germline ends. The CDR3 protein is CASSSRSGPQKEQYF. As DNA, the CDR3 is TGTGCCAGCAGCTCGAGATCGGGACCTCAGAAGGAGCAGTACTTC.

A few counts support this clonotype. The rearrangement uses TRBV7-9 and TRBJ2-3; D possibly corresponds to TRBD1 (6 bases). Germline lookup yields CDR1 SEHNR and CDR2 FQNEAQ (reference sequence). Trimming shortened V by 1 base and J by 1 base, and 12 bases separated the two germline ends. The CDR3 consists of 16 residues. Written as DNA, the CDR3 is TGTGCCAGCAGCTTAGGGATACAGGGAGGCACAGATACGCAGTATTTT. This translates into CASSLGIQGGTDTQYF.

The genes are TRBV19 and TRBJ1-2; no definite D call. The CDR3 sequence is 13 residues long. Germline CDR1 reads LNHDA; CDR2 reads SQIVND (reference sequence). The V gene lost 10 bases and the J gene lost 8 bases, with 20 bases spanning the gap. The CDR3 sequence: CATKDSGRRGYTF. CDR3 DNA sequence: TGTGCCACTAAAGACTCAGGACGACGGGGCTACACCTTC.

There are a few counts of this clonotype. This CDR3 reads CASWGRGLAKNIQYF. CDR3 in DNA: TGTGCCAGCTGGGGGCGAGGCCTAGCCAAAAACATTCAGTACTTC. V usage is TRBV6-2 or TRBV6-3 and J usage is TRBJ2-4; TRBD1 might be the D (6 bases). The CDR3 is 15 amino acids. V lost 8 bases and J 0 bases, leaving 14 bases between the germline ends. Germline lookup yields CDR1 MNHEY and CDR2 SVGEGT.

The chain couples TRBV20-1 to TRBJ1-1; no clear D. Germline-derived CDR1 and CDR2 are DFQATT and SNEGSKA (reference sequence). V lost 5 bases and J 1 base, leaving 11 bases between the germline ends. The CDR3 is made up of 13 amino acids. The CDR3 sequence: CSADWTANTEAFF. DNA for the CDR3: TGCAGTGCTGATTGGACGGCGAACACTGAAGCTTTCTTT.

The rearrangement uses TRBV29-1 and TRBJ2-7; 7 bases line up with TRBD1. This CDR3 spans 15 amino acids. The germline gives CDR1 SQVTM, CDR2 ANQGSEA. V was pared by 1 base and J by 1 base, with 7 bases of the junction left unmatched. As DNA, the CDR3 is TGCAGCGTTGAAGTGGGACAGCTCGCATCCTACGAGCAGTACTTC. This translates into CSVEVGQLASYEQYF.

There are a few counts of this clonotype. The gene calls are TRBV28 and TRBJ2-1; 11 bases agree with TRBD2. The J segment lost 10 bases and the V segment lost 5 bases, leaving 10 bases of the junction unmatched. The germline gives CDR1 MDHEN, CDR2 SYDVKM. This CDR3 comprises 15 residues. CDR3 sequence reads: CASSLPTSGKGEQFF. CDR3 coding DNA: TGTGCCAGCAGTCTCCCGACTAGCGGGAAAGGAGAGCAGTTCTTC.

This chain uses TRBV20-1 with TRBJ2-3; 8 nucleotides agree with TRBD1. The CDR3 sequence is 14 residues long. Germline CDR1 and CDR2: DFQATT and SNEGSKA (reference sequence). V shed 6 bases, J shed 2 bases, and the junction held 7 bases outside the gene matches. The CDR3: CSASRQGHTDTQYF. CDR3 DNA sequence: TGCAGTGCATCGAGACAGGGGCACACAGATACGCAGTATTTT.

The CDR3 DNA sequence: TGTGCCAGCAGTATGACCGGGCCTAGCACAGATACGCAGTATTTT. Encoded protein: CASSMTGPSTDTQYF. The chain combines TRBV2 with TRBJ2-3; D is ambiguous. The CDR3 totals 15 residues. Per germline, CDR1 SNHLY and CDR2 FYNNEI. V was clipped by 5 bases and J by 0 bases, with 12 bases between them.

The chain is built from TRBV4-3 and TRBJ2-5; 7 nucleotides line up with TRBD2. V lost 0 bases, J lost 11 bases, and 15 bases stayed unmatched. Germline loops: CDR1 LGHNA, CDR2 YSLEER. This CDR3 is 16 amino acids long. The CDR3 DNA sequence: TGCGCCAGCAGCCAAGACCCAGCGGGGTTCTACAATGAGCAGTACTTC. It codes for CASSQDPAGFYNEQYF.

This clonotype was seen a handful of times. The chain couples TRBV9 to TRBJ2-4; the D gene is possibly TRBD1 (6 bases). Trimming stripped 4 bases from V and 13 bases from J, with 30 bases between. The CDR3 extends over 17 amino acids. Germline V gene lookup returns CDR1 SGDLS and CDR2 YYNGEE. The CDR3 reads CASSPRTDAQGSFGQYF. CDR3 DNA sequence: TGTGCCAGCAGCCCCCGAACAGACGCACAGGGTTCCTTCGGGCAGTACTTC.

Only a few counts were recorded for this clonotype. The chain uses TRBV27 and TRBJ2-7; D gene ambiguous. In germline, CDR1 is MNHEY, CDR2 SMNVEV (reference sequence). The V gene lost 5 bases and the J gene lost 6 bases, with 11 bases spanning the gap. This CDR3 has 12 amino acids. The CDR3: CASSPRHSEQYF. CDR3 bases: TGTGCCAGCAGTCCCCGGCACTCCGAGCAGTACTTC.